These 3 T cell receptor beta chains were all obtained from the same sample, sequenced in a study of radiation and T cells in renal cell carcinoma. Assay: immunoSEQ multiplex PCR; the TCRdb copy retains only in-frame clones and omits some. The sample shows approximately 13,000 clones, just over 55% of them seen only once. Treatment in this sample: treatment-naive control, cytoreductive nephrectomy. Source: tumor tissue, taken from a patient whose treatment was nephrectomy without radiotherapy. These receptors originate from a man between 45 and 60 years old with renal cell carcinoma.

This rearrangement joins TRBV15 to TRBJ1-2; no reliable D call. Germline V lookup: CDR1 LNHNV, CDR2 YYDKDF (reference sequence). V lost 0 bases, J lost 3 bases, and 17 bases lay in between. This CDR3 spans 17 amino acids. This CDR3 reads CATSRDEGRPHDYGYTF. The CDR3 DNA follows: TGTGCCACCAGCAGAGATGAGGGCAGGCCTCACGACTATGGCTACACCTTC.

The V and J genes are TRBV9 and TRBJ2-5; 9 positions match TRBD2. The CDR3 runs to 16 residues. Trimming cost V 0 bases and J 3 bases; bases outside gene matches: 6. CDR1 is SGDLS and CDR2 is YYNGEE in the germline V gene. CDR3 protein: CASSVVAGGPEETQYF. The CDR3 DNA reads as TGTGCCAGCAGCGTAGTGGCGGGGGGGCCAGAAGAGACCCAGTACTTC.

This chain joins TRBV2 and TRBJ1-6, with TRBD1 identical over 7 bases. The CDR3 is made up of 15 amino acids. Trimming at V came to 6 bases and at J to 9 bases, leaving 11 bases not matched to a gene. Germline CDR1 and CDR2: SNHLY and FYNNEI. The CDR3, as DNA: TGTGCCAGCAGCGCAGGGGACAGCCGGAGTTCACCCCTCCACTTT. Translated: CASSAGDSRSSPLHF.